This T cell receptor (beta chain) was profiled in a study of T cell responses to AZD1222 COVID-19 vaccine. Study conclusions and caveats: A reported finding is that nearly half of spike-specific TCRs target unmutated variant regions.

Trimming took off 0 bases at V and 0 bases at J, with 13 bases between the two ends. CDR1 and CDR2 from the germline V gene are GTSNPN and SVGIG (reference sequence). CDR3 size: 16 residues. Concerning this clone: Its target is unknown.

Using immunoSEQ multiplex PCR, the repertoire was profiled, and TCRdb retains in-frame clones only, with some absent. The sample contains some 84,000 clones, 87% of which appear only once. This receptor was identified in an adult who received the AZD1222 COVID-19 vaccine. Here the sequenced sample was peripheral blood, taken 28 days after the second AZD1222 dose. This chain joins TRBV30 and TRBJ2-3, with D perhaps given as TRBD1 or TRBD2 (6 bases each). CDR3 DNA sequence: TGTGCCTGGAGTGTTCTGGGGGGCTCTAGCACAGATACGCAGTATTTT. Its translation is CAWSVLGGSSTDTQYF.